The present TCR beta chain was sequenced within a study of cytomegalovirus exposure and HLA in healthy donors. Healthy people donating bone marrow made up the donors. The germline V gene has CDR1 MNHNY and CDR2 SVGAGI (reference sequence). V gave up 8 bases and J gave up 4 bases, with 15 bases separating them. This CDR3 has 13 residues. The PCR contained 60 Vbeta and 13 Jbeta primers. Authors' analysis steps: Later, an analysis found around 77 million unique TCR beta chains, and 9.5 million to 11 million of these were shared. Sequenced by immunoSEQ multiplex PCR; TCRdb stores in-frame clones only, minus some. The V and J calls and clone size come from that table; D and trimming were worked out from the DNA. This sample contains tens of thousands of clones.

The TCR was taken from a woman between 25 and 40 years old in good health and CMV-seronegative. The chain carries TRBV6-6 and TRBJ2-7; D may be TRBD2 (6 bases). Specimen: PBMCs. The CDR3 reads CASERSSGYEQYF. The CDR3 coding sequence is TGTGCCAGCGAAAGGAGTAGCGGATACGAGCAGTACTTC.